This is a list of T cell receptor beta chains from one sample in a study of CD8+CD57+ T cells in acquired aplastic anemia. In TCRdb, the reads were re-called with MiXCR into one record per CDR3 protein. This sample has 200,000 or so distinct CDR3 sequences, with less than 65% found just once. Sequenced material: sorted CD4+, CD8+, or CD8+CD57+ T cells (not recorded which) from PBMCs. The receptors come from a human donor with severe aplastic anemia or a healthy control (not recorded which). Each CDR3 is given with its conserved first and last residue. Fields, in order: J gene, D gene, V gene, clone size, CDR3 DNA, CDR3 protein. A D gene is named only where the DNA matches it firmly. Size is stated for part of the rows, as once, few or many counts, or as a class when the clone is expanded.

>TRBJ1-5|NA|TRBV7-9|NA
TGTGCCAGCAGCTTAGATGGAGTCCTTCAGCCCCAGCATTTT
CASSLDGVLQPQHF
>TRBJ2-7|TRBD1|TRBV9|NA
TGTGCCAGCAGCGTGGTTCCGACAGGGGGAGACGAGCAGTACTTC
CASSVVPTGGDEQYF
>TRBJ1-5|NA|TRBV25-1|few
TGTGCCAGCAGTGAATTCTCCGAGGAGGGTAATCAGCCCCAGCATTTT
CASSEFSEEGNQPQHF
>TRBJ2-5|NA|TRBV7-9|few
TGTGCCAGCAGTCTCGTGGGACAAGAGACCCAGTACTTC
CASSLVGQETQYF
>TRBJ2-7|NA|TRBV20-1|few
TGCAGTGCTAGACGGCAGCTCTCCTACGAGCAGTACTTC
CSARRQLSYEQYF
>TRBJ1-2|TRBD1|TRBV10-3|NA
TGTGCCATCCGGACAGGGGGCGAACTCTATGGCTACACCTTC
CAIRTGGELYGYTF
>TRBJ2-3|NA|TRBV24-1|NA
TGTGCCACCCCCGGTCGGATGCGAGATACGCAGTATTTT
CATPGRMRDTQYF
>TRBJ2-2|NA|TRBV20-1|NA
TGCAGTGCTAGACAGTTCGGGGAGCTGTTTTTT
CSARQFGELFF
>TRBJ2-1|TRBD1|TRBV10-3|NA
TGTGCCAGCAGCCGCCCTTTTGACAGGGGATACAATGAGCAGTTCTTC
CASSRPFDRGYNEQFF
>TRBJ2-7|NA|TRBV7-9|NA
TGTGCCAGCAGCGAACCGGGAGCCTCCTACGAGCAGTACTTC
CASSEPGASYEQYF
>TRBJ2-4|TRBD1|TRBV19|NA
TGTGCCAGTAGGGGACAGGGACTGAACATTCAGTACTTC
CASRGQGLNIQYF
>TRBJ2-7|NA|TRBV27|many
TGTGCCAGCAGTGCCATGACTAGTCCCTCCGAGCAGTACTTC
CASSAMTSPSEQYF
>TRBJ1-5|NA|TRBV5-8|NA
TGTGCCAGCATCCGGGCAGGGTATAGCAATCAGCCCCAGCATTTT
CASIRAGYSNQPQHF
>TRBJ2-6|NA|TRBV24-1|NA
TGTGCCACCAGTGCGGCCGGGGCCAACGTCCTGACTTTC
CATSAAGANVLTF
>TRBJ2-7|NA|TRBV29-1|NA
TGCAGCATACAGCGGGCCTACGAGCAGTACTTC
CSIQRAYEQYF
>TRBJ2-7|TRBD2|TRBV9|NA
TGTGCCAGCAGCGTAGGACTAGCGGGAGCCGAGCAGTACTTC
CASSVGLAGAEQYF
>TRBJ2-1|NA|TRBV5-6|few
TGTGCCAGCAGCCCGGGACGGATGAAGTACAATGAGCAGTTCTTC
CASSPGRMKYNEQFF
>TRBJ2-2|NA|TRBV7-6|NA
TGTGCCAGCAGCCCCCAAGCGGACACCGGGGAGCTGTTTTTT
CASSPQADTGELFF
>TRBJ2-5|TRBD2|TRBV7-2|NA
TGTGCCAGCAACGGAGGGACTAGCGGGGGGGGTGAAGAGACCCAGTACTTC
CASNGGTSGGGEETQYF
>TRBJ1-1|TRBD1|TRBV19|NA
TGTGCCAGTGGGGCAGGGGGAGGCACTGAAGCTTTCTTT
CASGAGGGTEAFF
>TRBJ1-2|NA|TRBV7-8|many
TGTGCCAGCAGCTTAGGAGGAGCGGGGTATGGCTACACCTTC
CASSLGGAGYGYTF
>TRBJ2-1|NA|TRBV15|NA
TGTGCCACCAGCAGAGATCTGGGGAGTGAGCAGTTCTTC
CATSRDLGSEQFF
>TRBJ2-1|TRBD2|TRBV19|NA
TGTGCCAGTAGTATCGGACTAGCGGTCTACAATGAGCAGTTCTTC
CASSIGLAVYNEQFF
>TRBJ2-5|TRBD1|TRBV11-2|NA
TGCGCCAGCAGTCCCAGACAGGGAAAAGAGACCCAGTACTTC
CASSPRQGKETQYF
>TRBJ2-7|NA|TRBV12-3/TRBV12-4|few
TGTGCCAGCAATGAACAGGGTTCCTACGAGCAGTACTTC
CASNEQGSYEQYF
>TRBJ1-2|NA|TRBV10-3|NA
TGTGCCAGCGGACAAGGCCTAAACTATGGCTACACCTTC
CASGQGLNYGYTF
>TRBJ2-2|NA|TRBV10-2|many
TGCGCCAGAAAGGCAGTAGGTCATGGAGCCGGGGAGCTGTTTTTT
CARKAVGHGAGELFF
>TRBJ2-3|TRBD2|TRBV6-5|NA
TGTGCCAGCACCCACGGGGGGGCTGAGACAGATACGCAGTATTTT
CASTHGGAETDTQYF
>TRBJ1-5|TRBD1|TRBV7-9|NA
TGTGCCAGCAGCTCGCAACCGGACAGGGTATGCAGTAGCAATCAGCCCCAGCATTTT
CASSSQPDRVCSSNQPQHF
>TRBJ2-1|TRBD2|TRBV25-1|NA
TGTGCCAGCAGTGGGGCTAGCGGGCCTCCCAATGAGCAGTTCTTC
CASSGASGPPNEQFF
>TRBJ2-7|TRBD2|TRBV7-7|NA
TGTGCCAGCAGCAAGGGGACTAGCTACGAGCAGTACTTC
CASSKGTSYEQYF
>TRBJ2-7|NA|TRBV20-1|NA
TGCAGTGCTAGTGTGGGCAGGGGGGGTGAGCAGTACTTC
CSASVGRGGEQYF
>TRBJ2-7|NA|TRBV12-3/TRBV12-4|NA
TGTGCCAGCATGGAGCGAGACAGACTAAACTACGAGCAGTACTTC
CASMERDRLNYEQYF
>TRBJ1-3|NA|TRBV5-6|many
TGTGCCAGCAGCTTGGTCTCGCTCTCTGGAAACACCATATATTTT
CASSLVSLSGNTIYF
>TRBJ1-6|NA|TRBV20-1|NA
TGCAGTTTGCGGGATTATAATTCACCCCTCCACTTT
CSLRDYNSPLHF
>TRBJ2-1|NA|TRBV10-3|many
TGTGCCATCAAAGGGGAAGACAATGAGCAGTTCTTC
CAIKGEDNEQFF
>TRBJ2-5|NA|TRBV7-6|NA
TGTGCCAGCAGCTTAGCCGTGACCCAGTACTTC
CASSLAVTQYF
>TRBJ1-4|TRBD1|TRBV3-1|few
TGTGCCAGCAGCCCAGACAGGGGGCTACTAGAAAAACTGTTTTTT
CASSPDRGLLEKLFF
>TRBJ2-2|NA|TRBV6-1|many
TGTGCCAGCACAGAGAACACCGGGGAGCTGTTTTTT
CASTENTGELFF
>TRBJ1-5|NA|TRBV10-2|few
TGCGCCAGCAGTGAGTCTGGAGGGGCCCATCAGCCCCAGCATTTT
CASSESGGAHQPQHF
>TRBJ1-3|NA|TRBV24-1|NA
TGTGCCACCAGGGAGCTCTCTGGAAACACCATATATTTT
CATRELSGNTIYF
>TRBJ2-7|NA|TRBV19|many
TGTGCCAGTAGTCAAGGACACCGGGACGGCTACGAGCAGTACTTC
CASSQGHRDGYEQYF
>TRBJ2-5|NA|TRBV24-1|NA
TGTGCCACCAGTGATTTGAAGGTTGGAGAGACCCAGTACTTC
CATSDLKVGETQYF
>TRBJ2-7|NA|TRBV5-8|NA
TGTGCCAGCGGGACCAGGGGTGCAATCTCCTACGAGCAGTACTTC
CASGTRGAISYEQYF
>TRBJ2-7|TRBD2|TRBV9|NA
TGTGCCAGCAGCGTAGGCGGGGGGGCCTACGAGCAGTACTTC
CASSVGGGAYEQYF
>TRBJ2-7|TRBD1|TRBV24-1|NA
TGTGCCACCAGTGATTCCTCGCCCGGGACAGGCAACGAGCAGTACTTC
CATSDSSPGTGNEQYF
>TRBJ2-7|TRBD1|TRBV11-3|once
TGTGCCAGCAGAGAGGGACAGGAGATCTACGAGCAGTACTTC
CASREGQEIYEQYF
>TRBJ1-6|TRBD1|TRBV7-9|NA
TGTGCCAGTAGCCGGGTGGGACAGGGAAATTCACCCCTCCACTTT
CASSRVGQGNSPLHF
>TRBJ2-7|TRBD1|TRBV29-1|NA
TGCAGCGTTCAAGACAGGGGTTCCGACGAGCAGTACTTC
CSVQDRGSDEQYF
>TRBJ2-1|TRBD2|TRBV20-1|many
TGCAGTGCTCCTAGCGGGGGGGCCATTGAGCAGTTCTTC
CSAPSGGAIEQFF
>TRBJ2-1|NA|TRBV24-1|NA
TGTGCCACCAGTGTATACCCGTTAGATGAGCAGTTCTTC
CATSVYPLDEQFF
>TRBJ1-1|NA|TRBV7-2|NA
TGTGCCAGCAGCTTAGCGGGACCGACTGAAGCTTTCTTT
CASSLAGPTEAFF
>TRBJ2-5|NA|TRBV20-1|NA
TGCAGTGCTAGGGCAGCAGAGACCCAGTACTTC
CSARAAETQYF